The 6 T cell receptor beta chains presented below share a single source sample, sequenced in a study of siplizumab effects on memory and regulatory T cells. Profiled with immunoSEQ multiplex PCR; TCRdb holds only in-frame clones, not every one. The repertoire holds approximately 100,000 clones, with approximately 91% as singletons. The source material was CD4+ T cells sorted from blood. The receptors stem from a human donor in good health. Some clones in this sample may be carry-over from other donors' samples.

CDR3 sequence reads: CASTLEPGGTYEQYF. The DNA for the CDR3 is TGTGCCAGCACCTTGGAACCAGGGGGCACCTACGAGCAGTACTTC. The chain is built from TRBV6-1 and TRBJ2-7; 8 nucleotides agree with TRBD1. The CDR3 consists of 15 residues. Germline CDR1 MNHNS, CDR2 SASEGT. The V segment lost 7 bases and the J segment 2 bases; nucleotides outside the gene matches: 10.

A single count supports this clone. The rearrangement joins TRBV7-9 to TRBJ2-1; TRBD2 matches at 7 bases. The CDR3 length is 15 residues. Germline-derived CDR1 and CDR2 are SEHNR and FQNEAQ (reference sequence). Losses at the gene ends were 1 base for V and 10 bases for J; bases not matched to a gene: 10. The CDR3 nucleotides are TGTGCCAGCAGCTTAGATCAGGGAGGGAGGGACGAGCAGTTCTTC. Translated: CASSLDQGGRDEQFF.

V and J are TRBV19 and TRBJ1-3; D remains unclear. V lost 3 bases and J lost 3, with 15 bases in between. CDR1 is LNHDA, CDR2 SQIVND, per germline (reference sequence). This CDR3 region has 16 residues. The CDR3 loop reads CASSIGRAVLGNTIYF. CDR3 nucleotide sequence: TGTGCCAGTAGTATTGGAAGGGCAGTACTTGGAAACACCATATATTTT.

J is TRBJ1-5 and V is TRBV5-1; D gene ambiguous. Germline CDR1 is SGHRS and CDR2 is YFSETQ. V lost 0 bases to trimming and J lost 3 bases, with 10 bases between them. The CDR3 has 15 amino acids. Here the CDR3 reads CASSLDSPNNQPQHF. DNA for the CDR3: TGCGCCAGCAGCTTGGACAGCCCGAACAATCAGCCCCAGCATTTT. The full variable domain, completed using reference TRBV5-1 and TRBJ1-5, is KAGVTQTPRYLIKTRGQQVTLSCSPISGHRSVSWYQQTPGQGLQFLFEYFSETQRNKGNFPGRFSGRQFSNSRSEMNVSTLELGDSALYLCASSLDSPNNQPQHFGDGTRLSIL.

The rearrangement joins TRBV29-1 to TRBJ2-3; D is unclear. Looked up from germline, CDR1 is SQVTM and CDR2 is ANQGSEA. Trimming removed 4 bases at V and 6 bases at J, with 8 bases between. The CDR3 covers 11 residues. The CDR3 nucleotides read TGCAGCGTTGGTCAGAGGGATACGCAGTATTTT. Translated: CSVGQRDTQYF.

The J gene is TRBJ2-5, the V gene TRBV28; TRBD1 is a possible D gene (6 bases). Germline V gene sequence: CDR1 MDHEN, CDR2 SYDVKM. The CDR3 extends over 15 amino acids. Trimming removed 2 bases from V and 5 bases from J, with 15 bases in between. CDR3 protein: CASSLAQGRMETQYF. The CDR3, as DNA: TGTGCCAGCAGTTTAGCACAGGGTAGAATGGAGACCCAGTACTTC.